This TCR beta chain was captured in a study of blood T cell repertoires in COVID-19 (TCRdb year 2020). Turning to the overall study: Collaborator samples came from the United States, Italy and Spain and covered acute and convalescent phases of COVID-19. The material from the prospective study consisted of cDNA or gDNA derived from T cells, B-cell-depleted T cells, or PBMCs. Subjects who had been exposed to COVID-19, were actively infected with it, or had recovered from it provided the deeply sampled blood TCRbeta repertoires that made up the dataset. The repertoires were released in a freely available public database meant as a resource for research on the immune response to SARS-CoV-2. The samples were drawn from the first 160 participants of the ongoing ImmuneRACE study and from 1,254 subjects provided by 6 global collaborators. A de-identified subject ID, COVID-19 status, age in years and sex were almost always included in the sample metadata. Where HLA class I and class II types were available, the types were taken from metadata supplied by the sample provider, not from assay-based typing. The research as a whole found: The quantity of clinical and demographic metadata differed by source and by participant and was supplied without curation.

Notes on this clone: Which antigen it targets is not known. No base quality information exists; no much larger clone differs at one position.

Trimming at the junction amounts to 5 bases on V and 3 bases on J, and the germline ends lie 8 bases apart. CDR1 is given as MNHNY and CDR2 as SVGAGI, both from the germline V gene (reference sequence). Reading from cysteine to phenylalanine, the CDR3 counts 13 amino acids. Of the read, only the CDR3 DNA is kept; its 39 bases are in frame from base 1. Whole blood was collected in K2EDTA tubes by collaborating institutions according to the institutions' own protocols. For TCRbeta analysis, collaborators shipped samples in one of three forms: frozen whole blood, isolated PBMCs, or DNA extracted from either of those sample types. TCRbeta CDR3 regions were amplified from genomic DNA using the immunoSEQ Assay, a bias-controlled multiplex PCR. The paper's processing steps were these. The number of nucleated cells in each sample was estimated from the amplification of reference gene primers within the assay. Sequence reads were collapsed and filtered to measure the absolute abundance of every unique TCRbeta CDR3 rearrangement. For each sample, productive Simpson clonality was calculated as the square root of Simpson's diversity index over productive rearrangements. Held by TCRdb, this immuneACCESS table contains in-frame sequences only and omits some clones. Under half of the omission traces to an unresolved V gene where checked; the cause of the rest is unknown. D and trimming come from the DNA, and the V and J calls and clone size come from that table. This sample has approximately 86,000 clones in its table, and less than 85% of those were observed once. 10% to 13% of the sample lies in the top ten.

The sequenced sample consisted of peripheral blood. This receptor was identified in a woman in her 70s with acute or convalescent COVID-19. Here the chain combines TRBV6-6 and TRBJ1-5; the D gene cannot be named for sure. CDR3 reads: CASSPGYNQPQHF. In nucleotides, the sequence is TGTGCCAGCAGTCCAGGATACAATCAGCCCCAGCATTTT.